This note documents a single TCR beta chain sequence. The germline V gene encodes CDR1 SGHRS and CDR2 YFSETQ. V shed 4 bases, J shed 0 bases, and the junction held 6 bases outside the gene matches. The CDR3 totals 15 residues. The sample belongs to a study of shared T cell receptors in the human thymus. The repertoire was sequenced with immunoSEQ multiplex PCR; TCRdb's copy has only in-frame clones and lacks some. The sample holds about 710,000 clones; around 87% are singletons and the top ten take 0.0094%. This sample was shared with a second study, whose subject was human thymus T cells. Per that study: Those donating were healthy Finnish infants in corrective surgery for congenital heart defects. From resections taken during corrective heart surgery, the thymus tissue was obtained. Thymic and blood repertoires appeared to carry a bias in their V and J gene usage. Overlap was high between thymic repertoires from unrelated individuals, as reported in related research.

The receptor's source is a boy younger than two with a congenital heart defect. Sequencing was carried out using thymocytes. The V and J genes are TRBV5-1 and TRBJ1-1; 7 positions agree with TRBD1. The CDR3 coding sequence is TGCGCCAGCAGCGAGACGGGACAGCTGAACACTGAAGCTTTCTTT. This translates into CASSETGQLNTEAFF.